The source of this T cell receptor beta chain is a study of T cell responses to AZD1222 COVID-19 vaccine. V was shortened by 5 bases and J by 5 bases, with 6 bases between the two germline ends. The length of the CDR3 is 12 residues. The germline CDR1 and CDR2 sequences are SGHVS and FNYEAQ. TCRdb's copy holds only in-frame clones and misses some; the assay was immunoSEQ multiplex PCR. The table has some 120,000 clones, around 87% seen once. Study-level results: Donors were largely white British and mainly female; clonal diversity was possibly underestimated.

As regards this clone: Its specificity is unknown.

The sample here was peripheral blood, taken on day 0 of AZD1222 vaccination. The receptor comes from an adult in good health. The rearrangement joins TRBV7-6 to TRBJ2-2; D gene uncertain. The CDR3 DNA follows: TGTGCCAGCAGCATCTTTACCGGGGAGCTGTTTTTT. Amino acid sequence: CASSIFTGELFF.